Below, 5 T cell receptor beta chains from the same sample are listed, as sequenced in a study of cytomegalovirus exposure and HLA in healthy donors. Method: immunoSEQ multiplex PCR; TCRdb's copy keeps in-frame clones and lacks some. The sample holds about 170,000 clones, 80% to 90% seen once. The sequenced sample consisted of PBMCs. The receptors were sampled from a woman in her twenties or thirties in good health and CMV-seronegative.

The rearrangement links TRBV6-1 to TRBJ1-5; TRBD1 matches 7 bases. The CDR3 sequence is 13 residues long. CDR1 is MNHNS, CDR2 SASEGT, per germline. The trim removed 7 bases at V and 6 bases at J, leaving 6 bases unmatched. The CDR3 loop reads CASTPNRGQPQHF. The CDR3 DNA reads TGTGCCAGCACCCCAAACAGGGGTCAGCCCCAGCATTTT.

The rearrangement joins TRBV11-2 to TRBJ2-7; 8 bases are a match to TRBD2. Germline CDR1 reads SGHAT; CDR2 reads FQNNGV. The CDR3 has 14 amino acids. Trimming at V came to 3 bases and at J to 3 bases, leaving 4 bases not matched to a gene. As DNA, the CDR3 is TGTGCCAGCAGCTTCAGCGGGGGAAACTACGAGCAGTACTTC. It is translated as CASSFSGGNYEQYF.

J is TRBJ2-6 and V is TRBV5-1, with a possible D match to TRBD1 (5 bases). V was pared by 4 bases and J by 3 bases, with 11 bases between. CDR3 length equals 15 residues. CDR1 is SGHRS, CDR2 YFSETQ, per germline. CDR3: CASSPGHVGANVLTF. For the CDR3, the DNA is TGCGCCAGCAGCCCCGGACACGTTGGGGCCAACGTCCTGACTTTC.

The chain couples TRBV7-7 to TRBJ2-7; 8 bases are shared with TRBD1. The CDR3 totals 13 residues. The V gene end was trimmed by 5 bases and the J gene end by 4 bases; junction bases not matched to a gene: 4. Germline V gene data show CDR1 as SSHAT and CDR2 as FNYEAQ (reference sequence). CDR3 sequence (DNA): TGTGCCAGCAGCGCGGGGACAGGATACGAGCAGTACTTC. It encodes CASSAGTGYEQYF.

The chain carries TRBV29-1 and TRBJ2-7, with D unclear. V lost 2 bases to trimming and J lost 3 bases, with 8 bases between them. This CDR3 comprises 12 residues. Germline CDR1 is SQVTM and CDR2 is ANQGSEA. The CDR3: CSVESPGYEQYF. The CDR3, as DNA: TGCAGCGTTGAATCCCCAGGCTACGAGCAGTACTTC.